The 32 T cell receptor beta chains below come from one sample, sequenced in a study of T cell responses to AZD1222 COVID-19 vaccine. This table comes from immunoSEQ multiplex PCR, and its TCRdb copy is limited to in-frame clones, with some not included. The table has roughly 100,000 clones, 84% seen once. The sequencing used peripheral blood, collected on day 0 of AZD1222 vaccination. These receptor sequences come from an adult in good health.

The rearrangement joins TRBV19 to TRBJ1-2; the D is unclear. The CDR3 extends over 12 amino acids. V gave up 5 bases and J gave up 8 bases, with 12 bases separating them. Germline loops: CDR1 LNHDA, CDR2 SQIVND (reference sequence). Written as DNA, the CDR3 is TGTGCCAGTAGTCCGTCCAGGTACGGCTACACCTTC. It translates to CASSPSRYGYTF. Filled out from reference TRBV19 and TRBJ1-2, the complete variable domain reads DGGITQSPKYLFRKEGQNVTLSCEQNLNHDAMYWYRQDPGQGLRLIYYSQIVNDFQKGDIAEGYSVSREKKESFPLTVTSAQKNPTAFYLCASSPSRYGYTFGSGTRLTVV.

Only a few counts were recorded for this clone. The chain couples TRBV5-6 to TRBJ1-4; D ambiguous. Trimming took off 4 bases at V and 5 bases at J, with 18 bases between the two ends. The CDR3 spans 16 residues. The germline V gene encodes CDR1 SGHDT and CDR2 YYEEEE. CDR3 DNA: TGTGCCAGCAGCAAGTATTCGACCCGGAAAAATGAAAAACTGTTTTTT. Translation: CASSKYSTRKNEKLFF.

The V call is TRBV7-2, the J call TRBJ1-4; D possibly corresponds to TRBD1 (6 bases). CDR1 SGHTA and CDR2 FQGNSA come from the germline V gene. V was cut by 5 bases and J by 4 bases, with 11 bases left in between. The CDR3 covers 14 residues. In nucleotides, the CDR3 is TGTGCCAGCAGCCCACAGGGCCATAATGAAAAACTGTTTTTT. Translation: CASSPQGHNEKLFF.

The chain carries TRBV19 and TRBJ1-5, with D hard to call. The germline CDR1 and CDR2 sequences are LNHDA and SQIVND (reference sequence). The CDR3 runs to 15 residues. Trimming shortened V by 4 bases and J by 7 bases, and 17 bases separated the two germline ends. The CDR3 DNA reads as TGTGCCAGTAGTAGAGACGCTCCCTGGCGGCAGCCCCAGCATTTT. It translates to CASSRDAPWRQPQHF.

V and J are TRBV28 and TRBJ1-2, with 9 bases identical to TRBD1. With V trimmed by 6 bases and J by 6 bases, 5 bases remained unmatched. The CDR3 covers 13 residues. CDR1 and CDR2 from the germline V gene are MDHEN and SYDVKM. The CDR3 region has the DNA TGTGCCAGCAGACCACAGGGGGCGGATGGCTACACCTTC. Its translation is CASRPQGADGYTF.

The V call is TRBV11-3, the J call TRBJ2-1, with TRBD2 as a possible D gene (5 bases). This CDR3 is 15 amino acids long. CDR1 is SGHNT, CDR2 YENEEA, per germline. Trimming removed 2 bases from V and 1 base from J, with 9 bases in between. DNA of the CDR3: TGTGCCAGCAGCTTACTAGCCGGATCCTACAATGAGCAGTTCTTC. Amino acids: CASSLLAGSYNEQFF.

The genes are TRBV24-1 and TRBJ1-2; 7 positions agree with TRBD1. Germline CDR1 is KGHDR and CDR2 is SFDVKD. Losses at the gene ends were 2 bases for V and 8 bases for J; bases not matched to a gene: 10. There are 15 residues in the CDR3. For the CDR3, the DNA is TGTGCCACCAGTGATTCGGGGACAGCCGGAGGGGGCTACACCTTC. It yields the protein CATSDSGTAGGGYTF.

Comment on this clone: Other nucleotide sequences in the sample specify the same CDR3. The chain combines TRBV9 with TRBJ1-4, with D maybe TRBD1 (5 bases). V dropped 1 base and J dropped 2 bases, with 9 bases sitting between them. The CDR3 extends over 15 amino acids. Germline V lookup: CDR1 SGDLS, CDR2 YYNGEE. The CDR3 protein is CASSVWGETNEKLFF. DNA for the CDR3: TGTGCCAGCAGCGTATGGGGGGAGACTAATGAAAAACTGTTTTTT.

This clone has only a few counts. The gene calls are TRBV7-2 and TRBJ1-6; D not certain. Germline values: CDR1 SGHTA, CDR2 FQGNSA. This CDR3 is 15 amino acids long. The V and J ends lost 4 bases and 10 bases respectively, with 17 bases between them. CDR3 residues: CASSSRPSADSPLHF. The CDR3 nucleotides read TGTGCCAGCAGCTCCCGCCCTTCGGCTGACTCACCCCTCCACTTT. The whole variable domain, filled in from reference TRBV7-2 and TRBJ1-6, reads GAGVSQSPSNKVTEKGKDVELRCDPISGHTALYWYRQSLGQGLEFLIYFQGNSAPDKSGLPSDRFSAERTGGSVSTLTIQRTQQEDSAVYLCASSSRPSADSPLHFGNGTRLTVT.

This chain joins TRBV7-9 and TRBJ1-3; unclear D gene. The CDR3 runs 10 residues. The V end was cut by 7 bases, the J end by 2 bases, with 0 bases between. Germline CDR1 is SEHNR and CDR2 is FQNEAQ (reference sequence). The CDR3 region is CASTGNTIYF. DNA for the CDR3: TGTGCCAGCACTGGAAACACCATATATTTT.

CDR3 protein: CASSPREGVIGNTIYF. Written as DNA, the CDR3 is TGTGCCAGCAGCCCCCGTGAAGGGGTAATTGGAAACACCATATATTTT. V usage is TRBV9 and J usage is TRBJ1-3, with D possibly TRBD1 on 5 matching bases. CDR3 size: 16 residues. CDR1 is SGDLS, CDR2 YYNGEE, per germline. The V end lost 4 bases, the J end lost 3 bases, and 17 bases lay between the germline ends.

The chain uses TRBV9 and TRBJ1-2, with no clear D. The CDR3 has 17 residues. Trimming stripped 4 bases from V and 1 base from J, with 20 bases between. The germline CDR1 and CDR2 sequences are SGDLS and YYNGEE. The CDR3 loop reads CASSLLGGSPRNYGYTF. For the CDR3, the DNA is TGTGCCAGCAGCCTACTAGGAGGGAGTCCGCGTAACTATGGCTACACCTTC. The variable domain in full, completed from reference TRBV9 and TRBJ1-2, reads DSGVTQTPKHLITATGQRVTLRCSPRSGDLSVYWYQQSLDQGLQFLIQYYNGEERAKGNILERFSAQQFPDLHSELNLSSLELGDSALYFCASSLLGGSPRNYGYTFGSGTRLTVV.

The rearrangement links TRBV3-1 (or the pseudogene TRBV3-2) to TRBJ2-7, with unresolved D. V was trimmed by 0 bases and J by 2 bases, leaving 8 bases between them. From germline, CDR1 is LGHDT and CDR2 YNNKEL (reference sequence). This CDR3 region has 14 residues. The DNA of the CDR3 is TGTGCCAGCAGCCAAGATACCCTAGCCTACGAGCAGTACTTC. Amino acids: CASSQDTLAYEQYF.

The chain couples TRBV12-3 or TRBV12-4 to TRBJ1-1, with D uncertain. Trimming stripped 6 bases from V and 2 bases from J, with 7 bases between. The CDR3 has 12 residues. CDR3 nucleotides: TGTGCCAGCAGCCGGGGAAACACTGAAGCTTTCTTT. Its protein is CASSRGNTEAFF.

The gene calls are TRBV28 and TRBJ1-1; 9 nucleotides match TRBD1. The CDR3 extends over 16 amino acids. Germline V gene sequence: CDR1 MDHEN, CDR2 SYDVKM. J was trimmed by 4 bases and V by 3 bases; bases with no gene match: 9. This chain's CDR3 is CASSLGTGQGTTEAFF. Here the CDR3 DNA reads TGTGCCAGCAGTTTGGGGACCGGACAGGGGACCACTGAAGCTTTCTTT.

This clone was observed once. The CDR3 loop is CASSRRSYNEQFF. CDR3 bases: TGTGCCAGCAGCAGAAGGTCCTACAATGAGCAGTTCTTC. The chain uses TRBV12-3 or TRBV12-4 and TRBJ2-1; no definite D call. The V and J ends lost 6 bases and 1 base respectively, with 7 bases between them. The CDR3 spans 13 residues.

This chain links TRBV19 with TRBJ2-1, with D perhaps matching TRBD1 or TRBD2 (6 bases each). Deletions cut 8 bases from V and 1 base from J, with 15 bases between. Per germline, CDR1 LNHDA and CDR2 SQIVND (reference sequence). The CDR3 covers 15 residues. CDR3 sequence: CASSPRGDSYNEQFF. CDR3 in DNA: TGTGCCAGTTCGCCTAGGGGGGATTCCTACAATGAGCAGTTCTTC.

This sequence joins TRBV15 and TRBJ2-7; D call uncertain. Trimming cost V 0 bases and J 0 bases, with 12 bases left between them. This CDR3 is 16 amino acids long. The V gene's germline CDR1 is LNHNV and CDR2 YYDKDF (reference sequence). CDR3 protein: CATSRDLGATSYEQYF. As DNA, the CDR3 is TGTGCCACCAGCAGAGATCTGGGTGCTACCTCCTACGAGCAGTACTTC.

The chain couples TRBV9 to TRBJ2-3; D not resolved. Trimming removed 0 bases at V and 0 bases at J, with 17 bases between. The germline CDR1 and CDR2 sequences are SGDLS and YYNGEE. The CDR3 covers 18 residues. The CDR3 protein is CASSVGAAGTTSTDTQYF. CDR3 nucleotide sequence: TGTGCCAGCAGCGTAGGGGCCGCCGGCACTACTAGCACAGATACGCAGTATTTT.

CDR3 nucleotide sequence: TGTGCCAGCAGTTCCGGGGCTCAGCCCCAGCATTTT. Its protein is CASSSGAQPQHF. The rearrangement links TRBV28 to TRBJ1-5; D is perhaps TRBD1 (5 bases). The CDR3 spans 12 residues. V lost 4 bases and J lost 6, with 7 bases in between. The germline V gene encodes CDR1 MDHEN and CDR2 SYDVKM.

V usage is TRBV7-2 and J usage is TRBJ1-1, with no clear D. The V end lost 5 bases, the J end lost 0 bases, and 4 bases lay between the germline ends. Germline V gives CDR1 SGHTA, CDR2 FQGNSA. This CDR3 is built from 12 residues. CDR3 residues: CASSHLNTEAFF. For the CDR3, the DNA is TGTGCCAGCAGCCATCTGAACACTGAAGCTTTCTTT.

The rearrangement links TRBV27 to TRBJ2-1, with D perhaps assigned TRBD1 or TRBD2 (5 bases each). The CDR3 contains 11 residues. The V end lost 7 bases, the J end lost 12 bases, and 13 bases lay between the germline ends. Germline CDR1 MNHEY, CDR2 SMNVEV (reference sequence). In DNA, the CDR3 is TGTGCCAGCAATGAGGGACGGGCGCAGTTCTTC. It is translated as CASNEGRAQFF.

This chain links TRBV29-1 with TRBJ2-1; D may be TRBD1 (6 bases). The CDR3 is 14 amino acids. Germline V gene data show CDR1 as SQVTM and CDR2 as ANQGSEA. Trimming took 4 bases from V and 11 from J, leaving 21 bases between them. As DNA, the CDR3 is TGCAGCGTTGCCCGGGACACTGTTATCCCTAAGCAGTTCTTC. This sequence encodes CSVARDTVIPKQFF.

J is TRBJ2-1 and V is TRBV11-3, with TRBD2 matching over 9 bases. With V trimmed by 0 bases and J by 0 bases, 3 bases remained unmatched. Per germline, CDR1 SGHNT and CDR2 YENEEA. The CDR3 is 17 residues long. In DNA, the CDR3 is TGTGCCAGCAGCTTAGATGGTAGCGGGAGCTCCTACAATGAGCAGTTCTTC. Translating it yields CASSLDGSGSSYNEQFF.

This clone was detected only once. The rearrangement links TRBV7-9 to TRBJ2-1; 11 nucleotides align to TRBD2. Germline assignment: CDR1 SEHNR and CDR2 FQNEAQ (reference sequence). The junction had 7 bases not matched to a gene; V was cut back by 5 bases and J by 7 bases. CDR3 length: 15 residues. The CDR3 loop reads CASSPLAGASNEQFF. The CDR3 DNA sequence: TGTGCCAGCAGCCCACTAGCGGGAGCTTCTAATGAGCAGTTCTTC.

The rearrangement joins TRBV7-9 to TRBJ1-3; D is undetermined. V shed 3 bases and J shed 2 bases, with 11 bases lying between them. The CDR3 has 15 amino acids. The germline V gene encodes CDR1 SEHNR and CDR2 FQNEAQ (reference sequence). CDR3 amino acids: CASSLRRQAGNTIYF. CDR3 nucleotides: TGTGCCAGCAGCTTGAGGAGGCAGGCTGGAAACACCATATATTTT. Variable domain in full (rest from reference TRBV7-9 and TRBJ1-3): DTGVSQNPRHKITKRGQNVTFRCDPISEHNRLYWYRQTLGQGPEFLTYFQNEAQLEKSRLLSDRFSAERPKGSFSTLEIQRTEQGDSAMYLCASSLRRQAGNTIYFGEGSWLTVV.

The CDR3 region has the DNA TGTGCCAGCAGCCAAGTGGGAGGGGCCTACAATGAGCAGTTCTTC. Amino acids: CASSQVGGAYNEQFF. The chain combines TRBV14 with TRBJ2-1; 7 positions match TRBD2. The CDR3 extends over 15 amino acids. J was trimmed by 2 bases and V by 1 base; bases with no gene match: 2. Germline V CDR1 and CDR2: SGHDN, FVKESK.

The chain employs TRBV5-6 and TRBJ1-1; TRBD1 is a possible D gene (5 bases). This CDR3 contains 16 residues. Trimming removed 4 bases at V and 1 base at J, with 17 bases between. Looked up from germline, CDR1 is SGHDT and CDR2 is YYEEEE. The CDR3: CASSPNFAQGNTEAFF. Written as DNA, the CDR3 is TGTGCCAGCAGCCCGAACTTCGCGCAGGGGAACACTGAAGCTTTCTTT.

The V and J genes are TRBV5-1 and TRBJ1-1; D is unclear. V was clipped by 6 bases and J by 7 bases, with 13 bases between them. Germline-derived CDR1 and CDR2 are SGHRS and YFSETQ. The CDR3 sequence is 12 residues long. In nucleotides, the CDR3 is TGCGCCAGCACCCCCCTATGGGGTGAAGCTTTCTTT. Protein product: CASTPLWGEAFF.

The chain uses TRBV30 and TRBJ1-5; TRBD1 might be the D (5 bases). CDR3 length equals 15 residues. V lost 0 bases to trimming and J lost 6 bases, with 15 bases between them. CDR1 is GTSNPN, CDR2 SVGIG, per germline (reference sequence). The CDR3 coding sequence is TGTGCCTGGAGTGTTTTTGGCAGGGTGGGTCAGCCCCAGCATTTT. Encoded protein: CAWSVFGRVGQPQHF.

The genes are TRBV7-2 and TRBJ2-2; D is unclear. The CDR3 covers 13 residues. Trimming removed 4 bases at V and 7 bases at J, with 10 bases between. CDR1 and CDR2 (germline): SGHTA, FQGNSA. As DNA, the CDR3 is TGTGCCAGCAGCTCCCGGTCCGTCGGGGAGCTGTTTTTT. Its translation: CASSSRSVGELFF. The complete variable domain, with remaining parts taken from reference TRBV7-2 and TRBJ2-2, reads GAGVSQSPSNKVTEKGKDVELRCDPISGHTALYWYRQSLGQGLEFLIYFQGNSAPDKSGLPSDRFSAERTGGSVSTLTIQRTQQEDSAVYLCASSSRSVGELFFGEGSRLTVL.

The chain couples TRBV5-5 to TRBJ2-1; D gene unclear. Germline V gene lookup returns CDR1 SGHKS and CDR2 YYEKEE (reference sequence). The CDR3 covers 15 residues. Trimming removed 0 bases from V and 6 bases from J, with 13 bases in between. The CDR3 protein is CASSLGIPGFNEQFF. Here the CDR3 DNA reads TGTGCCAGCAGCTTGGGAATACCAGGATTCAATGAGCAGTTCTTC.